This passage covers 3 T cell receptor beta chains from one sample sequenced in a study of blood T cell repertoires in COVID-19. Clones were read by immunoSEQ multiplex PCR, and TCRdb kept only the in-frame ones, dropping some. This sample has about 44,000 clones, with approximately 77% found just once. Sequenced sample: peripheral blood. The receptors come from a woman between 65 and 79 years old with acute or convalescent COVID-19.

This clone was observed a few times. This chain joins TRBV30 and TRBJ1-1, with 7 bases fitting TRBD1. Germline CDR1 reads GTSNPN; CDR2 reads SVGIG (reference sequence). The CDR3 has 13 residues. V gave up 2 bases and J gave up 4 bases; unmatched junction bases: 4. The chain's CDR3 is CAWSFQGGTEAFF. The CDR3 bases are TGTGCCTGGAGTTTTCAGGGGGGCACTGAAGCTTTCTTT.

The chain uses TRBV5-1 and TRBJ2-2; maybe TRBD2 (5 bases). The CDR3 contains 14 residues. Per the germline V gene, CDR1 is SGHRS and CDR2 is YFSETQ. Trimming removed 6 bases from V and 4 bases from J, with 13 bases in between. CDR3 loop: CASKEDPSTGELFF. CDR3 DNA sequence: TGCGCCAGCAAGGAGGATCCGAGCACCGGGGAGCTGTTTTTT. The full variable domain, rest sourced from reference TRBV5-1 and TRBJ2-2, is KAGVTQTPRYLIKTRGQQVTLSCSPISGHRSVSWYQQTPGQGLQFLFEYFSETQRNKGNFPGRFSGRQFSNSRSEMNVSTLELGDSALYLCASKEDPSTGELFFGEGSRLTVL.

The chain combines TRBV5-1 with TRBJ1-1; the D is unclear. This CDR3 contains 13 residues. V dropped 4 bases and J dropped 1 base, with 8 bases sitting between them. CDR1 and CDR2 from the germline V gene are SGHRS and YFSETQ. CDR3 amino acids: CASSRQENTEAFF. The DNA of the CDR3 is TGCGCCAGCAGCCGACAAGAGAACACTGAAGCTTTCTTT.